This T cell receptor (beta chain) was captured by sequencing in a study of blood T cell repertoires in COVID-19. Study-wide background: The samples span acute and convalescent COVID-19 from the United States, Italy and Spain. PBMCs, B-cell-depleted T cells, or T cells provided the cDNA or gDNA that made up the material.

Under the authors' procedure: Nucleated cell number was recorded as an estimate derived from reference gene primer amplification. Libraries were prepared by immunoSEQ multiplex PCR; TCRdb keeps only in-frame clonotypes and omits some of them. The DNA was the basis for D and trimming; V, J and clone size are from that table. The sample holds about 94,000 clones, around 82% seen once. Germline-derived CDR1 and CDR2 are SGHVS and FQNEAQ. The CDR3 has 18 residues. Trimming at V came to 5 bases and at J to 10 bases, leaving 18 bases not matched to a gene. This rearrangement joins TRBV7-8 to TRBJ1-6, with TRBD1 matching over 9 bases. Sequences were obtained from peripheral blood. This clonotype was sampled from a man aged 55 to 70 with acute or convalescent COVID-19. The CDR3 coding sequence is TGTGCCAGCAGCCCCCGTCCCGGGACAGGGACGGGTGTCTCACCCCTCCACTTT. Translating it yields CASSPRPGTGTGVSPLHF. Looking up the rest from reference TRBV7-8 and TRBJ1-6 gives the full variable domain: GAGVSQSPRYKVAKRGQDVALRCDPISGHVSLFWYQQALGQGPEFLTYFQNEAQLDKSGLPSDRFFAERPEGSVSTLKIQRTQQEDSAVYLCASSPRPGTGTGVSPLHFGNGTRLTVT.